There are a few counts of the clone carrying this TCR beta chain. Its antigen is unknown. The investigators reverse transcribed all of the isolated RNA, so they sequenced expressed TCRB transcripts. Libraries were prepared by immunoSEQ multiplex PCR; TCRdb keeps only in-frame clonotypes and omits some of them. The sample has around 140,000 clones, less than 10% seen once. By way of CD45RO/CCR7/CD25/CD127/CD95/CD27, the CD4+ regulatory, stem cell-like memory, central memory and naive cells were sorted. The data were taken from a study of beta chain features in type 1 diabetes. Study at large: In age, gender and cell yields, patients were similar to healthy donors.

This CDR3 has 17 amino acids. Germline lookup yields CDR1 LNHDA and CDR2 SQIVND (reference sequence). J gave up 4 bases and V 4 bases, and 10 bases lay outside the gene matches. Whole-study results and caveats: For type 1 diabetes patients, VDJ junctions showed fewer insertions and more deletions.

V is TRBV19 and J is TRBJ1-2, with 12 bases fitting TRBD1. The receptor was isolated from a woman between 40 and 50 years old in good health. Specimen: central memory CD4+ T cells from blood. CDR3 sequence (DNA): TGTGCCAGTAGTACGGGACAGGGGGCTCGCCCCCTCTATGGCTACACCTTC. Encoded protein: CASSTGQGARPLYGYTF.